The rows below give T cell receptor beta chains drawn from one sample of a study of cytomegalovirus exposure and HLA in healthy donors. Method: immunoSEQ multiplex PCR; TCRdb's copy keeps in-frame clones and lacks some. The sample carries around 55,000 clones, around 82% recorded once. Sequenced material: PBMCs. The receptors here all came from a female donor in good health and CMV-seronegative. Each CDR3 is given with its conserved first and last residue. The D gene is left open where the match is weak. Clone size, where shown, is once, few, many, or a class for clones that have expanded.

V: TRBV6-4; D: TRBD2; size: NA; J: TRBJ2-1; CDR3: CASTWLAGARLSSYNEQFF; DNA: TGTGCCAGCACCTGGCTAGCGGGGGCCCGTCTAAGCTCCTACAATGAGCAGTTCTTC
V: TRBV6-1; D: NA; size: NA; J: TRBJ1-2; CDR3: CASEEVSRWGYTF; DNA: TGTGCCAGTGAGGAGGTTTCAAGATGGGGCTACACCTTC
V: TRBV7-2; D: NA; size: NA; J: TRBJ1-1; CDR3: CASSDRQRPSIEAFF; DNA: TGTGCCAGCAGCGATCGACAGAGACCGTCGATTGAAGCTTTCTTT
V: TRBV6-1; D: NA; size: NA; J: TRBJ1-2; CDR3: CASRRDGIYNGYTF; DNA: TGTGCCAGCAGGCGGGACGGCATATACAATGGCTACACCTTC
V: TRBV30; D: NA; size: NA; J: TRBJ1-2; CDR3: CATSLGAGDGYTF; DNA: TGTGCCACAAGCTTAGGAGCGGGCGATGGCTACACCTTC
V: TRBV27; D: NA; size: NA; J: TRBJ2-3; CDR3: CASSLSGQFTDTQYF; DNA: TGTGCCAGCAGTTTATCCGGACAGTTCACAGATACGCAGTATTTT
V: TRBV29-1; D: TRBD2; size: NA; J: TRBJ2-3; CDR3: CSVAWGGMSTDTQYF; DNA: TGCAGCGTTGCGTGGGGGGGGATGTCCACAGATACGCAGTATTTT
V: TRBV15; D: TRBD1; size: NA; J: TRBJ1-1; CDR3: CATSGDRENTEAFF; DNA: TGTGCCACCAGCGGTGACAGGGAGAACACTGAAGCTTTCTTT
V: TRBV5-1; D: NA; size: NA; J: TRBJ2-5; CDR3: CASSFERPETQYF; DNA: TGCGCCAGCAGCTTTGAGAGGCCCGAGACCCAGTACTTC
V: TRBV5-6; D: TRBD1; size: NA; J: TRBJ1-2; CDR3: CASSYPPGTGGIYGYTF; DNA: TGTGCCAGCAGCTATCCACCCGGGACAGGGGGTATCTATGGCTACACCTTC
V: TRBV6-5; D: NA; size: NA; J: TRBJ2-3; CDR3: CASSSARGDTQYF; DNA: TGTGCCAGCAGTTCCGCCCGGGGGGATACGCAGTATTTT
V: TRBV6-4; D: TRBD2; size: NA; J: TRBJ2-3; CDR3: CASSSGGATDMQYF; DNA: TGTGCCAGCAGTAGCGGGGGGGCCACAGATATGCAGTATTTT
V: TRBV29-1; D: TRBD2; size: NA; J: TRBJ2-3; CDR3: CSVAGGPEVKQYF; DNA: TGCAGCGTTGCGGGGGGGCCAGAGGTTAAGCAGTATTTT
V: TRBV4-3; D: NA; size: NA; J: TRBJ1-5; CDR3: CASSQDSGGNQPQHF; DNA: TGCGCCAGCAGCCAAGATAGCGGGGGCAATCAGCCCCAGCATTTT
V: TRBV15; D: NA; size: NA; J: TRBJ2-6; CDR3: CATSGHSGANVLTF; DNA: TGTGCCACCAGCGGACACTCTGGGGCCAACGTCCTGACTTTC
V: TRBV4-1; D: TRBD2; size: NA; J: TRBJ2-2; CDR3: CASSQGKRGGSTGELFF; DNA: TGCGCCAGCAGCCAAGGGAAGCGGGGGGGAAGCACCGGGGAGCTGTTTTTT
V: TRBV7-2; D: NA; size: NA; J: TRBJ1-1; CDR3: CASSRYRDLNTEAFF; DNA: TGTGCCAGCAGCCGATACAGGGATTTAAACACTGAAGCTTTCTTT
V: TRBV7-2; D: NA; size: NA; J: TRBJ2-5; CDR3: CASSLGTVYQETQYF; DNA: TGTGCCAGCAGCTTAGGGACAGTATATCAAGAGACCCAGTACTTC
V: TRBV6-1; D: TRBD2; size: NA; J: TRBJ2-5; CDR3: CATGTSGGAETQYF; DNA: TGTGCCACCGGGACTAGCGGGGGGGCAGAGACCCAGTACTTC
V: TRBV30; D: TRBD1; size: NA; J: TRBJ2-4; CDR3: CAWSSRTGQPFTLNIQYF; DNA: TGTGCCTGGAGTTCTCGAACGGGACAGCCTTTCACCCTTAACATTCAGTACTTC
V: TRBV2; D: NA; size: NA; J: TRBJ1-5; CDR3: CASSELGLYVQPQHF; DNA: TGTGCCAGCAGTGAGCTTGGACTATATGTTCAGCCCCAGCATTTT
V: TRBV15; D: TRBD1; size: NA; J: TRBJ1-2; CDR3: CATSSLGQDLYGYTF; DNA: TGTGCCACCAGCAGTTTGGGACAGGATCTCTATGGCTACACCTTC
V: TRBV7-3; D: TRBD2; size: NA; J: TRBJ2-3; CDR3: CASSSGLAGGTDTQYF; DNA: TGTGCCAGCAGCTCCGGACTAGCGGGGGGCACAGATACGCAGTATTTT
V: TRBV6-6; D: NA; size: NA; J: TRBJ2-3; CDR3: CATSSGGVADTQYF; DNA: TGTGCCACCTCGTCGGGCGGGGTTGCAGATACGCAGTATTTT
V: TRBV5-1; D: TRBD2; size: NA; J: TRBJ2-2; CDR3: CASSVVAGGPGELFF; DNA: TGCGCCAGCAGTGTGGTAGCGGGGGGCCCCGGGGAGCTGTTTTTT
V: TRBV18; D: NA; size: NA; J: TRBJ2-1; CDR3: CASSPQIGGVHNEQFF; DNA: TGTGCCAGCTCACCTCAAATTGGAGGGGTGCACAATGAGCAGTTCTTC
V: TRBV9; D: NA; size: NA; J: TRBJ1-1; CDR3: CASSSSGQSEAFF; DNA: TGTGCCAGCAGCTCCAGCGGGCAGTCTGAAGCTTTCTTT
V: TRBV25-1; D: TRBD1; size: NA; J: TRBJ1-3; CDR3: CASSWSPGTGEVIYF; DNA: TGTGCCAGCAGTTGGAGCCCCGGGACAGGGGAAGTCATATATTTT
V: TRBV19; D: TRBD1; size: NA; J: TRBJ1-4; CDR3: CASTLKGTVNEKLFF; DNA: TGTGCCAGTACCCTAAAAGGGACAGTTAATGAAAAACTGTTTTTT
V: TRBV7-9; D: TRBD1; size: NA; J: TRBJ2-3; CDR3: CASFPDRGRRDTQYF; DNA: TGTGCCAGCTTTCCGGACAGGGGGCGGAGAGATACGCAGTATTTT
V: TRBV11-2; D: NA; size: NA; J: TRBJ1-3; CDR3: CASSYYSGDGNTIYF; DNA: TGTGCCAGCAGCTACTACTCAGGGGATGGAAACACCATATATTTT
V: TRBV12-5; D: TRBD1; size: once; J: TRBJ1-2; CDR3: CASGSREQGVNYTF; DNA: TGTGCTAGTGGTTCGCGGGAACAGGGGGTAAACTACACCTTC
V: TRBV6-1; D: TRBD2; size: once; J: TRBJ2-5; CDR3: CASSGGLAGGQETQYF; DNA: TGTGCCAGCAGTGGGGGACTAGCGGGGGGCCAAGAGACCCAGTACTTC
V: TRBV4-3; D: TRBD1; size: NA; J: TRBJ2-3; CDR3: CASSQEGGGQGFSTDTQYF; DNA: TGCGCCAGCAGCCAAGAAGGGGGGGGACAGGGGTTTAGCACAGATACGCAGTATTTT
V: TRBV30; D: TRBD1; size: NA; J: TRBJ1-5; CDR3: CAWSRDSVNQPQHF; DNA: TGTGCCTGGAGCCGGGACAGCGTTAATCAGCCCCAGCATTTT
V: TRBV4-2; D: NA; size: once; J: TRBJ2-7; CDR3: CASSQDSGNEQYF; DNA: TGTGCCAGCAGCCAAGATTCGGGGAACGAGCAGTACTTC
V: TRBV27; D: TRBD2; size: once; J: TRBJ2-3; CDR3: CASSFSAGVTDTQYF; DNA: TGTGCCAGCAGTTTCTCCGCGGGGGTCACAGATACGCAGTATTTT
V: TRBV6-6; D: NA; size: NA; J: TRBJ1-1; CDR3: CASSWAQNTEAFF; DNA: TGTGCCAGCAGTTGGGCGCAGAACACTGAAGCTTTCTTT
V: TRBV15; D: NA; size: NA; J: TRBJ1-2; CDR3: CATSNTEGGFFGYTF; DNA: TGTGCCACCAGCAACACAGAAGGAGGATTTTTTGGCTACACCTTC
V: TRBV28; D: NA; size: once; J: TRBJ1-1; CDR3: CASSPPRGNTEAFF; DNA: TGTGCCAGCAGTCCCCCCCGGGGGAACACTGAAGCTTTCTTT
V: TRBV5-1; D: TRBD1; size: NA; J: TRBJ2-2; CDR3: CASSLETGSTGELFF; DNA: TGCGCCAGCAGCTTGGAGACAGGGAGCACCGGGGAGCTGTTTTTT
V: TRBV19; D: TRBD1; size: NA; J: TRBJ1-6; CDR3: CASSKDGGQGWSPLHF; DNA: TGTGCCAGTAGTAAAGATGGAGGACAGGGGTGGTCACCCCTCCACTTT
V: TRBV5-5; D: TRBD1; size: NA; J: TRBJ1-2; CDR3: CASSGQGLLSGYTF; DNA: TGTGCCAGCAGCGGACAGGGTTTATTGAGTGGCTACACCTTC
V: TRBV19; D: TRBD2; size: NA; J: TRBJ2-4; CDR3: CASSIDLAGGPKNIQYF; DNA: TGTGCCAGTAGTATAGATCTAGCGGGGGGGCCCAAAAACATTCAGTACTTC
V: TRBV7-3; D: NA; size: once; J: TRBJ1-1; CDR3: CASSPGGGQNTEAFF; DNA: TGTGCCAGCAGCCCAGGAGGCGGGCAGAACACTGAAGCTTTCTTT
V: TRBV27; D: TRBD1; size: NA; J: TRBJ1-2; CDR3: CASSSRTGNGYTF; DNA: TGTGCCAGCAGTTCAAGGACAGGGAATGGCTACACCTTC
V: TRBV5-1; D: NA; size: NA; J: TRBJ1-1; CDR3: CASSADGKGGRYTEAFF; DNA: TGCGCCAGCAGCGCGGATGGTAAGGGAGGGCGGTACACTGAAGCTTTCTTT
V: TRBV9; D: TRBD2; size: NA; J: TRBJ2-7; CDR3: CASSVETSGGEQYF; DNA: TGTGCCAGCAGCGTAGAGACTAGCGGGGGCGAGCAGTACTTC
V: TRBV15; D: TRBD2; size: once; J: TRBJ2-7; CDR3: CATSREGTRSYEQYF; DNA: TGTGCCACCAGCAGAGAGGGGACTAGATCCTACGAGCAGTACTTC
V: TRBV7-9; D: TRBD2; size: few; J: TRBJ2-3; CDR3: CASSILAGSTDTQYF; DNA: TGTGCCAGCAGCATACTAGCGGGGAGCACAGATACGCAGTATTTT
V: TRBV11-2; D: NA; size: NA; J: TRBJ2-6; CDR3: CASSLFGSGANVLTF; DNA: TGTGCCAGCAGCTTATTCGGTTCTGGGGCCAACGTCCTGACTTTC